The clone carrying this T cell receptor beta chain was counted a single time. The antigen is undetermined. Study donors comprised healthy, HIV-negative adults devoid of recent acute infection or vaccination. The data were obtained in a study of shared clonotypes between healthy human individuals. About the study: The people who gave samples were two women and a few men aged 18 to 49. Study results and limitations: Clonotype sharing among donors was thought likely to change with sequencing depth. Estimated richness was generally greater in naive than memory subsets.

Sequencing was performed with immunoSEQ multiplex PCR; in TCRdb, only in-frame clones are kept and a portion is missing. The repertoire holds fewer than 1.8 million clones, with approximately 98.5% as singletons. V dropped 0 bases and J dropped 6 bases, with 16 bases sitting between them. The CDR3 is 15 residues long. Germline V gene lookup returns CDR1 SGHNT and CDR2 YYREEE (reference sequence). This sequence was found in a man aged 25 to 40 in good health. The chain links TRBV5-4 to TRBJ2-7; D may be TRBD2 (6 bases). Sequencing was done on a sample of naive CD4+ T cells sorted from blood. Subset of the sample: CD45RA+ positively selected. DNA for the CDR3: TGTGCCAGCAGCTTGGAACCAGGGAGGACGTCCGAGCAGTACTTC. Translation gives CASSLEPGRTSEQYF. Based on the CDR3 plus reference TRBV5-4 and TRBJ2-7, the full variable domain is ETGVTQSPTHLIKTRGQQVTLRCSSQSGHNTVSWYQQALGQGPQFIFQYYREEENGRGNFPPRFSGLQFPNYSSELNVNALELDDSALYLCASSLEPGRTSEQYFGPGTRLTVT.